A selection of T cell receptor beta chains follows, all from one sample in a study of siplizumab effects on memory and regulatory T cells. Data came from immunoSEQ multiplex PCR; TCRdb stores just in-frame clones and leaves some out. The table lists fewer than 100,000 clones, around 95% of them singletons. Sample: CD8+ T cells sorted from blood. All receptors come from a human donor in good health. Both conserved end residues are part of each CDR3. D genes are given only for firm matches. Part of the rows lack a size; the others show once, few, many or a class for expanded clones.

TRBJ1-1,NA,NA,TRBV6-6,TGTGCCAGCAGTTACACCGGGACAGAAGCTTTCTTT,CASSYTGTEAFF
TRBJ1-5,once,NA,TRBV4-1,TGCGCCAGCAGCCAAGAGGCAAGGAGGGCAGGCGGTTTGGTTCATCAGCCCCAGCATTTT,CASSQEARRAGGLVHQPQHF
TRBJ2-1,NA,TRBD2,TRBV29-1,TGCAGCGTTGCCCCCCTAGCGGGAGTCTACAATGAGCAGTTCTTC,CSVAPLAGVYNEQFF
TRBJ1-4,NA,TRBD1,TRBV7-9,TGTGCCAGCAACGACAGGGATGATAATGAAAAACTGTTTTTT,CASNDRDDNEKLFF
TRBJ2-7,NA,TRBD1,TRBV19,TGTGCCAGTAGTAAGGGGACAGAGAGCTCCTACGAGCAGTACTTC,CASSKGTESSYEQYF
TRBJ2-7,NA,TRBD2,TRBV28,TGTGCCAGCAGTTATGCTAGCGGGAGGGTTGGCGAGCAGTACTTC,CASSYASGRVGEQYF
TRBJ1-4,NA,NA,TRBV19,TGTGCCAGTAGTTTCCCAGGGGCAGGAGTTAATGAAAAACTGTTTTTT,CASSFPGAGVNEKLFF
TRBJ2-1,NA,NA,TRBV6-1,TGTGCCAGCAGTGAAGAGGCTGGCTACCTATACAATGAGCAGTTCTTC,CASSEEAGYLYNEQFF
TRBJ2-2,NA,NA,TRBV11-3,TGTGCCAGCATCGAGGTGGGGCCCGGGCTTACCGGGGAGCTGTTTTTT,CASIEVGPGLTGELFF
TRBJ2-3,NA,NA,TRBV11-3,TGTGCCAGCAGCCCTCGGGCTGGCGAAGATACGCAGTATTTT,CASSPRAGEDTQYF